Listed below are T cell receptor beta chains from one sample, sequenced in a study of cytotoxic CD8 clonotypes in ibrutinib-treated CLL. The repertoire was sequenced with immunoSEQ multiplex PCR; TCRdb's copy has only in-frame clones and lacks some. The table lists approximately 160,000 clones, 70% to 90% of them singletons. This specimen consisted of PBMCs, obtained at disease progression, from a patient treated with ibrutinib. These receptors were collected from a human donor with chronic lymphocytic leukemia. Both conserved end residues are part of each CDR3. Only some rows state a clone size, as once, few, many or a class for expanded clones.

v_gene	abundance	CDR3aa
TRBV5-3	once	CARRRYSNQPQHF
TRBV11-3	NA	CASSLGVAGTYEQYF
TRBV4-3	NA	CASSQVVAQAAGELFF
TRBV6-5	NA	CASSYLGQGVFDEQYF
TRBV6-5	NA	CASSYSSSVGELFF
TRBV11-1	NA	CASSPLATDTQYF
TRBV18	NA	CASSPQRLTGLDGYTF
TRBV18	NA	CASSPGTSVAGGETQYF
TRBV18	NA	CASSQGTSGSGTDTQYF
TRBV7-8	few	CASSLGGDKRTPNEKLFF
TRBV7-3	NA	CASSRTGTGGGNTIYF
TRBV5-1	NA	CASSLALMSYGYTF
TRBV6-6	once	CASREDGYEQYF
TRBV5-1	NA	CASSLSSDGYNEKLFF
TRBV7-9	few	CASIVGQGLYEQYF
TRBV20-1	few	CSAGRYETQYF
TRBV7-9	NA	CASSPPSRLAGGGIDEQFF
TRBV6-5	NA	CASSYGGAGSGFF
TRBV7-3	NA	CASSLAGSYGYTF
TRBV11-2	few	CASSTTSGRAIREQFF
TRBV27	NA	CASSLEGGRTEAFF
TRBV5-6	NA	CASSWGVGYGTEAFF
TRBV6-1	NA	CASSGRDEARGGELFF
TRBV4-1	NA	CASSPDGRSSGYTF
TRBV6-1	once	CASSESRADEQFF
TRBV4-3	NA	CASSQELGTGYAFF
TRBV4-1	NA	CASSPHSTTRLTSGSRETQYF
TRBV19	NA	CASSIIGDSAYEQYF
TRBV30	NA	CAWRAGGRDTGELFF
TRBV2	NA	CASKAAGGANVLTF
TRBV11-3	once	CASSSGRRGHNEQFF
TRBV4-2	NA	CATKISGRALNEQFF
TRBV28	NA	CASSSNNYGYTF
TRBV9	NA	CASSAYEETQYF
TRBV7-6	NA	CASSLRFGGELFF
TRBV12-5	NA	CASGFTSGTYYEQYF
TRBV5-1	NA	CASSLVGGERRTDTQYF
TRBV5-4	NA	CASSQPGTRSYNEQFF
TRBV5-1	NA	CASSPAVQGASAGELFF
TRBV4-1	few	CASSRGQRVNTGELFF